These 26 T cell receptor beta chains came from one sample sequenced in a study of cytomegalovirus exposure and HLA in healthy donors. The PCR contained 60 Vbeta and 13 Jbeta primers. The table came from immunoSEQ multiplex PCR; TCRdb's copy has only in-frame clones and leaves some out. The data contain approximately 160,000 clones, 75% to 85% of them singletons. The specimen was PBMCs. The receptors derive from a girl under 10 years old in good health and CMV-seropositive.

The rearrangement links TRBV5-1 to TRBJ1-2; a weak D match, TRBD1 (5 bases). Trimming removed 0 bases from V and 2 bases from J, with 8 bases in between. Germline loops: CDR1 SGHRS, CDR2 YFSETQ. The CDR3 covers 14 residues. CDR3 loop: CASSLEGQNYGYTF. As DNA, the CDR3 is TGCGCCAGCAGCTTGGAAGGACAAAACTATGGCTACACCTTC.

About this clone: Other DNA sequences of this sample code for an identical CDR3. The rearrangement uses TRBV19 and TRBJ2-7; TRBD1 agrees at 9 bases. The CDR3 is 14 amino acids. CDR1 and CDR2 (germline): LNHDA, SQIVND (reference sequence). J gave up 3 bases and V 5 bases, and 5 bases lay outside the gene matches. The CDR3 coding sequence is TGTGCCAGTAGTTCAAGGGACAGGGACTACGAGCAGTACTTC. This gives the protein CASSSRDRDYEQYF.

CDR3 sequence: CASSQSGSRETQYF. The CDR3 DNA follows: TGCGCCAGCAGCCAAAGCGGGAGCCGGGAGACCCAGTACTTC. The gene calls are TRBV4-1 and TRBJ2-5; 8 positions match TRBD2. Looked up from germline, CDR1 is MGHRA and CDR2 is YSYEKL. V trimming: 2 bases; J trimming: 5 bases; junction bases outside the gene matches: 4. The length of the CDR3 is 14 residues.

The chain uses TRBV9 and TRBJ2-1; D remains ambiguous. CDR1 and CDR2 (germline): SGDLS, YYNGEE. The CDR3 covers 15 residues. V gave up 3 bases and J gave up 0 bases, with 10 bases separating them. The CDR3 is CASSASPGSYNEQFF. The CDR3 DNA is TGTGCCAGCAGCGCCTCTCCCGGCTCCTACAATGAGCAGTTCTTC.

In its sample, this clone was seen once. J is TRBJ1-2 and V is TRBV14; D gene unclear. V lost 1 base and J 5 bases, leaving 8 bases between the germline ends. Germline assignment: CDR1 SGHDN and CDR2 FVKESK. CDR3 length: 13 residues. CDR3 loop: CASSQVAGYGYTF. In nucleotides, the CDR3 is TGTGCCAGCAGCCAAGTGGCGGGGTATGGCTACACCTTC.

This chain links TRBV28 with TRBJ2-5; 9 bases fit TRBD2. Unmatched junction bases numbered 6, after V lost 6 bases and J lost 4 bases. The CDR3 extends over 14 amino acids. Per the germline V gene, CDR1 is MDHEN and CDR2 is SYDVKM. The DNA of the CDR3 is TGTGCCAGCAGACTTAGCGGGAGACGAGAGACCCAGTACTTC. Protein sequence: CASRLSGRRETQYF.

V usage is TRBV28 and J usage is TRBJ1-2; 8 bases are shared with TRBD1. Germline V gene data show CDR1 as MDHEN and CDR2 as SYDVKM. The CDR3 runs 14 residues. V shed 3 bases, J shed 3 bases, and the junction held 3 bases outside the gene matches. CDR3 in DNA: TGTGCCAGCAGTTTCTTGGACAGGGACTATGGCTACACCTTC. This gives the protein CASSFLDRDYGYTF.

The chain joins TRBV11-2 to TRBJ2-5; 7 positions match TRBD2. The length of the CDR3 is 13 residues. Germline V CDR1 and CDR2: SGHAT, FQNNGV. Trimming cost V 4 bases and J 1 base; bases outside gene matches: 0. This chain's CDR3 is CASSSSGQETQYF. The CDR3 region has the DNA TGTGCCAGCAGCTCTAGCGGCCAAGAGACCCAGTACTTC.

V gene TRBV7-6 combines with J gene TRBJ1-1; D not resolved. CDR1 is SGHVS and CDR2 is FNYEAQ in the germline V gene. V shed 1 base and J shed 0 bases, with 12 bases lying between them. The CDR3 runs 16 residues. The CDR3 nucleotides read TGTGCCAGCAGCTTAGAGGGAGGCTGGGTGAACACTGAAGCTTTCTTT. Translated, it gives CASSLEGGWVNTEAFF.

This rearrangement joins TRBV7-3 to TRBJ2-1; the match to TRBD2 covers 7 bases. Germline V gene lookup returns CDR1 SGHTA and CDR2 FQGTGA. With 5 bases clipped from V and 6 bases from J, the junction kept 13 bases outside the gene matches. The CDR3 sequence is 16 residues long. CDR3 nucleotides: TGTGCCAGCAGCATACTTAGCGGGTTGAACGTCAATGAGCAGTTCTTC. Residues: CASSILSGLNVNEQFF.

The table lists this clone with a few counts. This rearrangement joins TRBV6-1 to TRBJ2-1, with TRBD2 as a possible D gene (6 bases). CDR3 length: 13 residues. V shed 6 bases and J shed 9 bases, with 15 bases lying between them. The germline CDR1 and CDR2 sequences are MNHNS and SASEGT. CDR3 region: CASRGTQWGEQFF. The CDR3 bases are TGTGCCAGCAGGGGGACTCAATGGGGTGAGCAGTTCTTC.

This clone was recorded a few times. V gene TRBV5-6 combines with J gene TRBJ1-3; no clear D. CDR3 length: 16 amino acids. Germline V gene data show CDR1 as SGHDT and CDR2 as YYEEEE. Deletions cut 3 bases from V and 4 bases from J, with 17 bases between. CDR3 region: CASSYRQSLSGNTIYF. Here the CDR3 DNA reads TGTGCCAGCAGCTACCGACAAAGCTTGTCCGGAAACACCATATATTTT.

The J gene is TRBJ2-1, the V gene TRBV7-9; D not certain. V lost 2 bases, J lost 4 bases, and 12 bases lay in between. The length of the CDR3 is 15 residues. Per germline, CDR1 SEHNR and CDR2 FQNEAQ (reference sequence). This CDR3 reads CASSLIWSSYNEQFF. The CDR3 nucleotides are TGTGCCAGCAGCTTAATCTGGAGTAGTTACAATGAGCAGTTCTTC.

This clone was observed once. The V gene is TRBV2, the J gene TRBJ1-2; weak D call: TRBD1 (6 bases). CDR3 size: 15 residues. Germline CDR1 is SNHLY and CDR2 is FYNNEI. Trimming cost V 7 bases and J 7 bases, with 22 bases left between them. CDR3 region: CASKREGGRVSGYTF. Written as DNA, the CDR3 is TGTGCCAGCAAGAGGGAGGGGGGGCGCGTAAGTGGCTACACCTTC.

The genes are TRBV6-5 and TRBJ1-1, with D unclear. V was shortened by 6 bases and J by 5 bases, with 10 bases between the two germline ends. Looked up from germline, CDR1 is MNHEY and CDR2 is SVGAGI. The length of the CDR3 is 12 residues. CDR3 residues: CASSQTGTEAFF. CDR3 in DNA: TGTGCCAGCAGCCAAACGGGGACTGAAGCTTTCTTT.

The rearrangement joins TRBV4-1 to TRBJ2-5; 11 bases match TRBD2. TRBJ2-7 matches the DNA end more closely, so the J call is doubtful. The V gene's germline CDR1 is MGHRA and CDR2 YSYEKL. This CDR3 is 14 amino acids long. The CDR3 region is CASSSGLAAYEQYF. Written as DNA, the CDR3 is TGCGCCAGCAGCTCGGGACTAGCGGCGTACGAGCAGTACTTC.

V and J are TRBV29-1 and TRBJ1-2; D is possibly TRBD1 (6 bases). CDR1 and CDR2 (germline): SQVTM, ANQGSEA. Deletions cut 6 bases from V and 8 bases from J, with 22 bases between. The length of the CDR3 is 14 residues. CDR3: CSVRIGAGDRGYTF. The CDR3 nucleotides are TGCAGCGTCCGAATCGGGGCAGGGGATAGGGGCTACACCTTC.

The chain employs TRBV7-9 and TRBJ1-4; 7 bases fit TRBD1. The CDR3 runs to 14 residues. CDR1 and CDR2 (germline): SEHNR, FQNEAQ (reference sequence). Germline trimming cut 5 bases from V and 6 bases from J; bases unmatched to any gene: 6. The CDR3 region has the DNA TGTGCCAGCAGCCCAGACAGGGCAGATGAAAAACTGTTTTTT. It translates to CASSPDRADEKLFF.

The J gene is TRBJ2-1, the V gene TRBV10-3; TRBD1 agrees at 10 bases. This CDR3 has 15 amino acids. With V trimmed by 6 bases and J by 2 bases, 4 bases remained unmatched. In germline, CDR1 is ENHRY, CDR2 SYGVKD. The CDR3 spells CAISAGTGAYNEQFF. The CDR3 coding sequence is TGTGCCATCAGCGCCGGGACAGGGGCCTACAATGAGCAGTTCTTC.

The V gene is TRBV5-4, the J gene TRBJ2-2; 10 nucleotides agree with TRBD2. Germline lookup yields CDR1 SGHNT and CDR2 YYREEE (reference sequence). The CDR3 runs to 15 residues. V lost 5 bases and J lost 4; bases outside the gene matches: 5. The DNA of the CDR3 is TGTGCCAGCAGGAGAGCGGGAGGGCCCACCGGGGAGCTGTTTTTT. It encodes CASRRAGGPTGELFF.

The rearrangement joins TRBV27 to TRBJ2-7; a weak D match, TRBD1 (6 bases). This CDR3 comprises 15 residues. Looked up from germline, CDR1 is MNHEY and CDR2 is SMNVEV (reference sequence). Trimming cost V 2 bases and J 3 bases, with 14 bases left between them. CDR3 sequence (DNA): TGTGCCAGCAGTTTAGGCACAGGGCCCTTCTACGAGCAGTACTTC. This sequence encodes CASSLGTGPFYEQYF.

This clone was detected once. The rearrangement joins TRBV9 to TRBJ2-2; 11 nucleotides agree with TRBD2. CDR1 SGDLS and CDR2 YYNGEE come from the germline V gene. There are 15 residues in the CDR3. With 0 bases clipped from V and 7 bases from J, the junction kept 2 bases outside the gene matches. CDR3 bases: TGTGCCAGCAGCGTAGGACTAGCGGGACGCGGGGAGCTGTTTTTT. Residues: CASSVGLAGRGELFF. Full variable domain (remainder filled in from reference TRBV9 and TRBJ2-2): DSGVTQTPKHLITATGQRVTLRCSPRSGDLSVYWYQQSLDQGLQFLIQYYNGEERAKGNILERFSAQQFPDLHSELNLSSLELGDSALYFCASSVGLAGRGELFFGEGSRLTVL.

The CDR3 nucleotides read TGCGCCAGCAGCTTGACACTAGCGGGAGGCTACAATGAGCAGTTCTTC. Its translation is CASSLTLAGGYNEQFF. The chain links TRBV5-1 to TRBJ2-1; 12 bases match TRBD2. This CDR3 spans 16 amino acids. V trimming: 1 base; J trimming: 3 bases; junction bases outside the gene matches: 2. CDR1 and CDR2 (germline): SGHRS, YFSETQ.

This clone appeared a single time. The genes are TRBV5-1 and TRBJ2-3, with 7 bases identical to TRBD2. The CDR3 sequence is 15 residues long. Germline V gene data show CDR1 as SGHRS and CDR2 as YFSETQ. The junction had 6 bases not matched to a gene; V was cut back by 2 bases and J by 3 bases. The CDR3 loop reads CASSLGGRETDTQYF. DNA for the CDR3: TGCGCCAGCAGCTTAGGAGGGAGGGAGACAGATACGCAGTATTTT.

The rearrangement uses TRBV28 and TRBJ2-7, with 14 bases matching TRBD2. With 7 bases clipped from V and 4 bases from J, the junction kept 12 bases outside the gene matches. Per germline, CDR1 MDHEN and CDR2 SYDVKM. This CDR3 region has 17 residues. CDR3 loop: CASNRGTSGSAPYEQYF. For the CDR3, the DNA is TGTGCCAGCAACCGCGGGACTAGCGGGAGTGCCCCTTACGAGCAGTACTTC.

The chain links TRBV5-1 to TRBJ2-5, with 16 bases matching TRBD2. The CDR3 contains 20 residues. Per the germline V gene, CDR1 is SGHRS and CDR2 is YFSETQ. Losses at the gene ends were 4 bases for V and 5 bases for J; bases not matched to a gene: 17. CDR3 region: CASSQVSPGTSGRAVETQYF. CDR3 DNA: TGCGCCAGCAGCCAAGTCAGTCCCGGGACTAGCGGGAGGGCCGTCGAGACCCAGTACTTC. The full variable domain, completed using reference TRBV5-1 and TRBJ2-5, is KAGVTQTPRYLIKTRGQQVTLSCSPISGHRSVSWYQQTPGQGLQFLFEYFSETQRNKGNFPGRFSGRQFSNSRSEMNVSTLELGDSALYLCASSQVSPGTSGRAVETQYFGPGTRLLVL.